This T cell receptor (beta chain) is drawn from a study of shared clonotypes between healthy human individuals. Trimming cost V 4 bases and J 2 bases; bases outside gene matches: 9. This CDR3 is 16 amino acids long. The germline CDR1 and CDR2 sequences are SGHAT and FQNNGV. Whole-study results and caveats: Specimens sampled were limited to blood, with tissue repertoires likely differing. Among the subsets, naive ones generally showed larger estimated richness than memory ones. Expectations were that clonotype sharing among donors would be affected by sequencing depth.

Genomic DNA of each subset was evenly split across several immunoSEQ plates. Data came from immunoSEQ multiplex PCR; TCRdb stores just in-frame clones and leaves some out. This table holds about 820,000 clones, 85% to 95% found once. Comment on this clone: What it recognizes is unknown.

CD8 cells classed as naive were CD45RO-negative and positively selected for CCR7, excluding terminally differentiated effector memory CD45RA+ cells. Sequences were obtained from naive CD8+ T cells sorted from blood. V usage is TRBV11-2 and J usage is TRBJ2-3; 7 nucleotides align to TRBD1. This TCR was recovered from a man aged 25-45 years in good health. CDR3 residues: CASSSGQAGSTDTQYF. CDR3 DNA: TGTGCCAGCAGCTCCGGACAGGCTGGATCCACAGATACGCAGTATTTT.